Each of the 18 T cell receptor beta chains below was sequenced from the same sample in a study of blood T cell repertoires in COVID-19. Profiling relied on immunoSEQ multiplex PCR, and the TCRdb table lists in-frame clones only, not all of them. The table includes a few hundred thousand clones, 88% detected once. Sample: PBMCs or T cells enriched from blood (not recorded which). Every receptor here comes from a woman aged 50 to 65 who had recovered from COVID-19.

V gene TRBV29-1 combines with J gene TRBJ1-1; 9 nucleotides align to TRBD1. The CDR3 is 14 residues long. J gave up 0 bases and V 6 bases, and 5 bases lay outside the gene matches. Germline CDR1 is SQVTM and CDR2 is ANQGSEA. The CDR3: CSVGQGSMNTEAFF. CDR3 coding DNA: TGCAGCGTCGGACAGGGGAGCATGAACACTGAAGCTTTCTTT.

The chain recombines TRBV4-1 with TRBJ2-3, with 9 bases lining up with TRBD1. CDR1 and CDR2 from the germline V gene are MGHRA and YSYEKL. The CDR3 is made up of 16 amino acids. V lost 1 base to trimming and J lost 3 bases; unmatched junction nucleotides: 5. This CDR3 reads CASSQAGQGGTDTQYF. The DNA of the CDR3 is TGCGCCAGCAGCCAAGCGGGACAGGGTGGGACAGATACGCAGTATTTT.

This chain uses TRBV7-2 with TRBJ1-3; 9 positions match TRBD1. From germline, CDR1 is SGHTA and CDR2 FQGNSA. V shed 5 bases, J shed 5 bases, and the junction held 7 bases outside the gene matches. The CDR3 has 15 residues. The CDR3: CASSITGGGRNTIYF. CDR3 DNA: TGTGCCAGCAGCATCACAGGGGGCGGTAGAAACACCATATATTTT.

This sequence joins TRBV19 and TRBJ1-5; 9 nucleotides agree with TRBD1. The germline CDR1 and CDR2 sequences are LNHDA and SQIVND (reference sequence). This CDR3 region has 15 residues. V lost 5 bases, J lost 3 bases, and 5 bases stayed unmatched. CDR3 in amino acids: CASSVGQGLNQPQHF. The CDR3 region has the DNA TGTGCCAGTAGTGTCGGACAGGGGCTCAATCAGCCCCAGCATTTT.

The V call is TRBV4-2, the J call TRBJ2-7, with D maybe TRBD2 (5 bases). V lost 0 bases, J lost 2 bases, and 14 bases lay in between. The germline V gene has CDR1 LGHNA and CDR2 YNFKEQ. The CDR3 is 16 amino acids. The CDR3 sequence is CASSQELSPGTYEQYF. CDR3 bases: TGTGCCAGCAGCCAAGAGTTGTCGCCGGGGACCTACGAGCAGTACTTC.

The V gene is TRBV10-3, the J gene TRBJ1-2; 7 bases line up with TRBD1. Germline V gene lookup returns CDR1 ENHRY and CDR2 SYGVKD. V was clipped by 3 bases and J by 0 bases; unmatched bases: 4. CDR3 length: 15 residues. CDR3 amino acids: CAISDITGANYGYTF. The CDR3 DNA reads TGTGCCATCAGTGATATAACAGGGGCTAACTATGGCTACACCTTC.

The rearrangement joins TRBV3-1 (or the pseudogene TRBV3-2) to TRBJ2-1; D unresolved. V lost 2 bases to trimming and J lost 2 bases, with 7 bases between them. The CDR3 consists of 14 residues. CDR1 is LGHDT and CDR2 is YNNKEL in the germline V gene (reference sequence). CDR3 sequence: CASSQSKPYNEQFF. DNA of the CDR3: TGTGCCAGCAGCCAATCGAAGCCCTACAATGAGCAGTTCTTC.

The rearrangement uses TRBV18 and TRBJ1-3; 8 bases are a match to TRBD1. The CDR3 has 18 residues. J lost 0 bases, V lost 2 bases, and 9 bases had no gene match. Germline CDR1 is KGHSH and CDR2 is LQKENI. CDR3 in DNA: TGTGCCAGCTCACCAAGGTTGGCCGGGACAGGCTCTGGAAACACCATATATTTT. It specifies CASSPRLAGTGSGNTIYF.

The V call is TRBV19, the J call TRBJ1-1, with D possibly TRBD1 on 5 matching bases. Germline CDR1 is LNHDA and CDR2 is SQIVND (reference sequence). The CDR3 has 14 residues. The germline V and J ends were trimmed by 4 bases and 2 bases, with 11 bases remaining between them. For the CDR3, the DNA is TGTGCCAGTAGTAACTACGACAGAAACACTGAAGCTTTCTTT. Translation: CASSNYDRNTEAFF.

The chain uses TRBV28 and TRBJ1-5; D perhaps matches TRBD1 (6 bases). The germline V and J ends were trimmed by 7 bases and 6 bases, with 19 bases remaining between them. The CDR3 is 15 amino acids. Germline CDR1 is MDHEN and CDR2 is SYDVKM. DNA for the CDR3: TGTGCCAGCACCGCAGTGAGGGGGATCGCTCAGCCCCAGCATTTT. Translation gives CASTAVRGIAQPQHF.

There are a few counts of this clone. The chain uses TRBV4-3 and TRBJ2-7; no clear D. Trimming removed 1 base at V and 6 bases at J, with 13 bases between. CDR3 size: 14 residues. Per the germline V gene, CDR1 is LGHNA and CDR2 is YSLEER. CDR3 in amino acids: CASSQASQLSEQYF. The CDR3 bases are TGCGCCAGCAGCCAAGCCTCACAGCTCTCCGAGCAGTACTTC.

This chain links TRBV5-1 with TRBJ1-6; 10 bases line up with TRBD1. The CDR3 is made up of 15 amino acids. Germline V lookup: CDR1 SGHRS, CDR2 YFSETQ. The V and J ends lost 4 bases and 6 bases, in that order; junction bases with no gene match: 4. The CDR3 loop is CASSGGTGVNSPLHF. CDR3 DNA sequence: TGCGCCAGCAGCGGAGGGACAGGGGTTAATTCACCCCTCCACTTT.

The CDR3 DNA sequence: TGTGCCAGCCTAATGGCTAACTATGGCTACACCTTC. The encoded protein is CASLMANYGYTF. The rearrangement joins TRBV28 to TRBJ1-2; D unresolved. Germline lookup yields CDR1 MDHEN and CDR2 SYDVKM. Trimming stripped 8 bases from V and 0 bases from J, with 7 bases between. This CDR3 is built from 12 residues.

The rearrangement joins TRBV29-1 to TRBJ2-1; the match to TRBD2 covers 9 bases. The V segment lost 7 bases and the J segment 0 bases; nucleotides outside the gene matches: 4. The germline V gene encodes CDR1 SQVTM and CDR2 ANQGSEA. The CDR3 is 14 amino acids. This chain's CDR3 is CSGPSGISYNEQFF. The CDR3 DNA follows: TGCAGCGGCCCTAGCGGGATCTCCTACAATGAGCAGTTCTTC.

CDR3 in amino acids: CASSLEVGGVDYNEQFF. The CDR3 DNA reads TGCGCCAGCAGCTTGGAGGTCGGCGGAGTAGACTACAATGAGCAGTTCTTC. The chain links TRBV5-1 to TRBJ2-1; D unclear. Germline assignment: CDR1 SGHRS and CDR2 YFSETQ. V was pared by 0 bases and J by 3 bases, with 16 bases between. The CDR3 has 17 residues.

This clone was observed a handful of times. The chain links TRBV7-9 to TRBJ1-2; the match to TRBD1 covers 11 bases. Germline V CDR1 and CDR2: SEHNR, FQNEAQ (reference sequence). CDR3 length equals 15 residues. V gave up 1 base and J gave up 8 bases; unmatched junction bases: 6. The CDR3 sequence: CASSLERTGGQGYTF. CDR3 DNA sequence: TGTGCCAGCAGCTTAGAGAGGACAGGGGGCCAAGGCTACACCTTC. Filled out from reference TRBV7-9 and TRBJ1-2, the complete variable domain reads DTGVSQNPRHKITKRGQNVTFRCDPISEHNRLYWYRQTLGQGPEFLTYFQNEAQLEKSRLLSDRFSAERPKGSFSTLEIQRTEQGDSAMYLCASSLERTGGQGYTFGSGTRLTVV.

The genes are TRBV7-2 and TRBJ2-7, with TRBD2 identical over 7 bases. The length of the CDR3 is 15 residues. Germline assignment: CDR1 SGHTA and CDR2 FQGNSA. V was pared by 5 bases and J by 2 bases, with 9 bases of the junction left unmatched. CDR3 amino acids: CASSLQAGAAYEQYF. CDR3 sequence (DNA): TGTGCCAGCAGCCTTCAGGCGGGAGCAGCCTACGAGCAGTACTTC.

Only one count was recorded for this clone. CDR3 nucleotides: TGTGCCAGTAGTAGTAGCGGGACTAGCGGGAGGAAGGGCTACAATGAGCAGTTCTTC. Amino acid sequence: CASSSSGTSGRKGYNEQFF. This sequence joins TRBV19 and TRBJ2-1, with TRBD2 matching 15 bases. The CDR3 spans 19 residues. CDR1 and CDR2 (germline): LNHDA, SQIVND (reference sequence). V shed 4 bases and J 3 bases; nucleotides not matched to a gene: 10.